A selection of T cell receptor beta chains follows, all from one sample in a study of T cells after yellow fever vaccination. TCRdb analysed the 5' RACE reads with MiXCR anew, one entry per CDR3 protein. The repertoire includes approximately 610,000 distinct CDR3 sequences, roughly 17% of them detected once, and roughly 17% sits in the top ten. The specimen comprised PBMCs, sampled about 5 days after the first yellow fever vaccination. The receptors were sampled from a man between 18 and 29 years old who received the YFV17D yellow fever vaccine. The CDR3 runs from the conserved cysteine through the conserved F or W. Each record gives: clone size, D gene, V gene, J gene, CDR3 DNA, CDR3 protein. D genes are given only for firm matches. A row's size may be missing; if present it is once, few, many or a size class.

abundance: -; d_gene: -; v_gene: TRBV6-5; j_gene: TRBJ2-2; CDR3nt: TGTGCCAGCAGTTACTCGACAGCCACGAACACCGGGGAGCTGTTTTTT; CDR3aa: CASSYSTATNTGELFF
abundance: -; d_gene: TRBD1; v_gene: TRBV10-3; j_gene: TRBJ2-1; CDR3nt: TGTGCCATCGGGACAGGCCCCTACAATGAGCAGTTCTTC; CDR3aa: CAIGTGPYNEQFF
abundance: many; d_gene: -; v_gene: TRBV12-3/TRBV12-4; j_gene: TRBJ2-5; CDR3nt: TGTGCCAGCACCCTCCGGGGGCAAGAGACCCAGTACTTC; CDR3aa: CASTLRGQETQYF
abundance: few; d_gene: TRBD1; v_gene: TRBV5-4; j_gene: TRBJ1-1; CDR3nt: TGTGCCAGCAGCTTCCGGGACAGGGACGCCACTGAAGCTTTCTTT; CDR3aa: CASSFRDRDATEAFF
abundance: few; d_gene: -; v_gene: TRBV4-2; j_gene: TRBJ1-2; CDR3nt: TGTGCCAGCAGCCAACCGGCAGGCCGGCAGGGCTACACCTTC; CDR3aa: CASSQPAGRQGYTF
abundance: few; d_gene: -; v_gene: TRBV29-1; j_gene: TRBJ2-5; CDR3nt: TGCAGCGTTGAACCCCTCGTCGGGCCGTGGGAGACCCAGTACTTC; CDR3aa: CSVEPLVGPWETQYF
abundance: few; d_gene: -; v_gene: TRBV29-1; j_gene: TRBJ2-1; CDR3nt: TGCAGCGTTGATTTCCTCCAGGGCTCCTACAATGAGCAGTTCTTC; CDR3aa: CSVDFLQGSYNEQFF
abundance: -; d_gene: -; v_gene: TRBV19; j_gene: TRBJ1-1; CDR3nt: TGTGCCAGTAGTACCCCGCGACAGAATATGAACACTGAAGCTTTCTTT; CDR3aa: CASSTPRQNMNTEAFF
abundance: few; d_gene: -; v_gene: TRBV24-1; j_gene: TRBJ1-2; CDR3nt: TGTGCCACAGAGGACAACGTAAACTATGGCTACACCTTC; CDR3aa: CATEDNVNYGYTF
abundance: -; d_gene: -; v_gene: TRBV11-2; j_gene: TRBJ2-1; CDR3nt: TGTGCCAGCAGTCCCTCCGCGCCCCTTGGCTACAATGAGCAGTTCTTC; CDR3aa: CASSPSAPLGYNEQFF
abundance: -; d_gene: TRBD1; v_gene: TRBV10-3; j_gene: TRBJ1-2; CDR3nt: TGTGCCATCAGGACAGGGTGGGAGTATGGCTACACCTTC; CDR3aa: CAIRTGWEYGYTF
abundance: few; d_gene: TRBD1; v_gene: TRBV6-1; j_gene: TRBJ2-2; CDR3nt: TGTGCCAGCAGGAGGGACAGGGGAACCGGGGAGCTGTTTTTT; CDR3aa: CASRRDRGTGELFF
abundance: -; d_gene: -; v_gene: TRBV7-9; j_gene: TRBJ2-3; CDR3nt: TGTGCCAGCAGCTTAGCTCCGGGAGATAAGGAGGATACGCAGTATTTT; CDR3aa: CASSLAPGDKEDTQYF
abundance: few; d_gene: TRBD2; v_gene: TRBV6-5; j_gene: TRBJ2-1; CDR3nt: TGTGCCAGCAGTTACCGTAGCGGGGGGAATTCTGAGCAGTTCTTC; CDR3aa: CASSYRSGGNSEQFF
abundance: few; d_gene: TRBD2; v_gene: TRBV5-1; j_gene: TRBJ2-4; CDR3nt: TGCGCCAGCAGCTCCTGGGGGGGGGGGACCAAAAACATTCAGTACTTC; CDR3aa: CASSSWGGGTKNIQYF
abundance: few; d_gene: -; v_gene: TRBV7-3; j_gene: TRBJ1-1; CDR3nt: TGTGCCAGCAGCTTAAGCCATGGCACTGAAGCTTTCTTT; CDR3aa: CASSLSHGTEAFF
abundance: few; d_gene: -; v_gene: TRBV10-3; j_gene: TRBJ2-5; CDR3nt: TGTGCCATCAGTGAGATCGAGGAATTCCAAGAGACCCAGTACTTC; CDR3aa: CAISEIEEFQETQYF
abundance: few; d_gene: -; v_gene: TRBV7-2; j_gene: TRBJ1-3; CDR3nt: TGTGCCAGCAGCTATAGGGCGGGGATCAGCGGAAACACCATATATTTT; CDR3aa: CASSYRAGISGNTIYF
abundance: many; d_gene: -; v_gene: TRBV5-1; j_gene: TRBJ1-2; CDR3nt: TGCGCCAGCAGCTTGGGGGGGGGTGCCCAAAGGATCTCTGGCTACACCTTC; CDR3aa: CASSLGGGAQRISGYTF
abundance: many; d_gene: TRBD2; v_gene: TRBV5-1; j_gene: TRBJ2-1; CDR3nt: TGCGCCAGCAGCGTTAGCGGGGGGGCCTACTACAATGAGCAGTTCTTC; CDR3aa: CASSVSGGAYYNEQFF
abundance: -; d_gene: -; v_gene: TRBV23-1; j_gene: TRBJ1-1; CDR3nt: TGCGCCAGCAGGGGAACGCGAGACACTGAAGCTTTCTTT; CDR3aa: CASRGTRDTEAFF
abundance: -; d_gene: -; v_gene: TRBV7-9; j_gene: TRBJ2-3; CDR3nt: TGTGCCAGCAGCTTAGGGAGACAAGTCTCAGATACGCAGTATTTT; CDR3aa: CASSLGRQVSDTQYF
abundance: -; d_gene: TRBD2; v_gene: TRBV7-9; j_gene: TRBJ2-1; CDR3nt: TGTGCCAGCAGCTCCGACTCAGGGCGGGGGGGCCTCAATGAGCAGTTCTTC; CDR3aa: CASSSDSGRGGLNEQFF
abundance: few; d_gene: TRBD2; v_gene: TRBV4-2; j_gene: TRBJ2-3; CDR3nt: TGTGCCAGCAGCCGAAACCAACTAGCGGGGGGGGGAGATACGCAGTATTTT; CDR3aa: CASSRNQLAGGGDTQYF
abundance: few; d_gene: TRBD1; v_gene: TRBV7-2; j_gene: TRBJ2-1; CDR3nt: TGTGCCAGCAGCTTAGCCAGGACAGGGGGCGGTGAGCAGTTCTTC; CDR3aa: CASSLARTGGGEQFF
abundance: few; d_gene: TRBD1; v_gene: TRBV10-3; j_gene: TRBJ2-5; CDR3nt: TGTGCCAGTGGAGACAGGGTGGAGACCCAGTACTTC; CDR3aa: CASGDRVETQYF
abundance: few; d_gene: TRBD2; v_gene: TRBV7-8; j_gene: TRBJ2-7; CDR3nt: TGTGCCAGCAGTTTTGGACTAGCGCTCTACGAGCAGTACTTC; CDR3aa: CASSFGLALYEQYF
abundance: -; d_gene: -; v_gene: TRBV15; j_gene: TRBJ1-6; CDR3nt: TGTGCCACCAGGCGGGACTCGGCCACCCTCCACTTT; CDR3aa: CATRRDSATLHF
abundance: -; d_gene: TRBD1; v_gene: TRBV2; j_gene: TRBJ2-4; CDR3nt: TGTGCCAGCAGCGGGACAGGGGGCGGTGGAAACATTCAGTACTTC; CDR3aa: CASSGTGGGGNIQYF
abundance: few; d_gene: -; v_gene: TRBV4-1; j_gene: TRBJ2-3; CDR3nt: TGCGCCAGCAGCCCGTCGTCAAGTAGGGCCCAGTATTTT; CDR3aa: CASSPSSSRAQYF
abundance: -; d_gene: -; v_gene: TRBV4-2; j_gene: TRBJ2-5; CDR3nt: TGTGCCAGCAGCCAAGAACCACGAATAGAAGAGACCCAGTACTTC; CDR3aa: CASSQEPRIEETQYF
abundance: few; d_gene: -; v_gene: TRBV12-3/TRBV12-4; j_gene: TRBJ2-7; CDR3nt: TGTGCCAGCAGTTCGATCGGGGGAGTACCCTACGAGCAGTACTTC; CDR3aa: CASSSIGGVPYEQYF
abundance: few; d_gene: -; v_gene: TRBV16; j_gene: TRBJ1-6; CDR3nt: TGTGCCAGCAGCACCCTAAGGGGGGTTTCACCCCTCCACTTT; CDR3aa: CASSTLRGVSPLHF
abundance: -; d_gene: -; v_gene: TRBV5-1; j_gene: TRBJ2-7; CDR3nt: TGCGCCAGCAGCGCTCCACAGGGCTACGAGCAGTACTTC; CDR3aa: CASSAPQGYEQYF
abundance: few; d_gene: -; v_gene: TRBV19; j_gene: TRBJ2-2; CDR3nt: TGTGCCAGTAGTATACGGACGGCCACCGGGGAGCTGTTTTTT; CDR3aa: CASSIRTATGELFF
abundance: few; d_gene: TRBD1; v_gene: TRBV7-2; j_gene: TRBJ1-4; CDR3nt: TGTGCCAGCAGCTTATGGGGACAGAATGAAAAACTGTTTTTT; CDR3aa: CASSLWGQNEKLFF
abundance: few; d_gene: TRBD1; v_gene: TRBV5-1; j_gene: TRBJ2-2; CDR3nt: TGCGCCAGCAGCGCACAGGGGGACACCGGGGAGCTGTTTTTT; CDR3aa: CASSAQGDTGELFF
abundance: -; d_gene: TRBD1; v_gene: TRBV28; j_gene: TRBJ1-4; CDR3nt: TGTGCCAGCAGTTCCCCCGGCCCCGGACAGGACTATGAAAAACTGTTTTTT; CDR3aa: CASSSPGPGQDYEKLFF
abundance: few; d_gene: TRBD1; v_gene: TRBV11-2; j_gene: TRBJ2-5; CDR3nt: TGTGCCAGCACCTTTGCCTACAGGGGAGAGACCCAGTACTTC; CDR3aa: CASTFAYRGETQYF
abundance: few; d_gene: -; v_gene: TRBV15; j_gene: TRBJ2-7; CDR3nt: TGTGCCACCGGCGGGTCCTCCTACGAGCAGTACTTC; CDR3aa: CATGGSSYEQYF
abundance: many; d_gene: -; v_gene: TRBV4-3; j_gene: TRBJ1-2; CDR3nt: TGCGCCAGCAGCCAATGGGGCCCCGGGACCGGGGGGGACTATGGCTACACCTTC; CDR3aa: CASSQWGPGTGGDYGYTF
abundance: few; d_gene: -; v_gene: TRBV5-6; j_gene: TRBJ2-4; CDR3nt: TGTGCCAGCAGCTTCGGGATTGGAGGAAACATTCAGTACTTC; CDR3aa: CASSFGIGGNIQYF
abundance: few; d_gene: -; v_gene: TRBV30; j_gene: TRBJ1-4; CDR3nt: TGTGCCGGCTTGTGGGGGTCCCTTGAAAAACTGTTTTTT; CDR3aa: CAGLWGSLEKLFF
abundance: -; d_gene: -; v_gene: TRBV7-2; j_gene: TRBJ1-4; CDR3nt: TGTGCCAGCAGCTTAGGGGTCATTGCAACTAATGAAAAACTGTTTTTT; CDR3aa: CASSLGVIATNEKLFF
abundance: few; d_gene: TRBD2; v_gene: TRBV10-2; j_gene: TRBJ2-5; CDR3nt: TGCGCCAGCAGTAAAGGACTAGCGGGGGGGCGGACCCAGTACTTC; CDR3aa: CASSKGLAGGRTQYF
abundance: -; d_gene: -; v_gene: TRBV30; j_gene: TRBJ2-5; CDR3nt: TGTGCCTGGAGTGTAGGGACCCAAGAGACCCAGTACTTC; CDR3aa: CAWSVGTQETQYF
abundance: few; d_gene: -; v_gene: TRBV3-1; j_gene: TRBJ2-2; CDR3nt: TGTGCCAGCAGCCAGGGGCGAACCACCGGGGAGCTGTTTTTT; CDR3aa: CASSQGRTTGELFF
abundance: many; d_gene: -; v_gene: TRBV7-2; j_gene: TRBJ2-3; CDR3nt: TGTGCCAGCTCACAGGGCGGGAATCGTGCGCAGTATTTT; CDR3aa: CASSQGGNRAQYF
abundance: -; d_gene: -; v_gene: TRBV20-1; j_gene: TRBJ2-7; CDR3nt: TGCAGTGCTAGACAAACTTACAGTGAGACCTACGAGCAGTACTTC; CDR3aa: CSARQTYSETYEQYF
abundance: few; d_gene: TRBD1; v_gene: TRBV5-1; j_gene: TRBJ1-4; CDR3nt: TGCGCCAGCAGCCCGGGTATACAGGGGACTAATGAAAAACTGTTTTTT; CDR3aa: CASSPGIQGTNEKLFF
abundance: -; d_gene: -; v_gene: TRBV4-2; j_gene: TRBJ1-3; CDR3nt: TGTGCCAGCAGCCAAGTCGGACGGGCTTACTCTGGAAACACCATATATTTT; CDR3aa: CASSQVGRAYSGNTIYF
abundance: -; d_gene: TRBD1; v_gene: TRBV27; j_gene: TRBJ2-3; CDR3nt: TGTGCCAGCAACCCGGACAGGGGATCTTCAGATACGCAGTATTTT; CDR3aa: CASNPDRGSSDTQYF
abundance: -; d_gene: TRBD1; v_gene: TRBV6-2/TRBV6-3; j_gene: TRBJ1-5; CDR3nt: TGTGCCAGCAGAGGGACAGGGAATAGCCAGCCCCAGCATTTT; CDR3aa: CASRGTGNSQPQHF
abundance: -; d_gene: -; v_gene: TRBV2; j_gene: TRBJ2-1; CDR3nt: TGTGCCAGCAGTGGGACAGATTACAATGAGCAGTTCTTC; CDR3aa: CASSGTDYNEQFF
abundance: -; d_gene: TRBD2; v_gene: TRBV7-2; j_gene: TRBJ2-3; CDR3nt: TGTGCCAGCAGCTTCGCAGCGGGGGGTAGCACAGATACGCAGTATTTT; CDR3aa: CASSFAAGGSTDTQYF
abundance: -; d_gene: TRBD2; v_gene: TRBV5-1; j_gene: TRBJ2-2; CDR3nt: TGCGCCAGCAGCCGCACCGGGACTAGCGGGGGGATGGACACCGGGGAGCTGTTTTTT; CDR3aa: CASSRTGTSGGMDTGELFF
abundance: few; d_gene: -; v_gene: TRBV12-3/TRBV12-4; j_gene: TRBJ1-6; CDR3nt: TGTGCCAGCAGTTTCCCTGACAATTCACCCCTCCACTTT; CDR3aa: CASSFPDNSPLHF
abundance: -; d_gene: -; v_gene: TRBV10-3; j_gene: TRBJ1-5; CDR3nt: TGTGCCATCAGTGATCGGGCCTCCAGTCAGCCCCAGCATTTT; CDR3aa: CAISDRASSQPQHF
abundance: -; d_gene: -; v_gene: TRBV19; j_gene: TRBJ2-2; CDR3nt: TGTGCCAGTAGTCTTGGCCGGTTGGGGGAGCTGTTTTTT; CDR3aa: CASSLGRLGELFF